The 12 T cell receptor beta chains in this list originate from one sample, sequenced in a study of beta chain features in type 1 diabetes. General study points: Type 1 diabetes patients had moderately but significantly shorter TCRB CDR3s in all four CD4+ subsets.

Their target antigens are unknown. The entirety of the isolated RNA underwent reverse transcription, so expressed TCRB transcripts were sequenced. Sequencing used immunoSEQ multiplex PCR; TCRdb keeps in-frame clones, though not all of them. The sample has hundreds of thousands of clones, around 15% seen once. Sequencing was done on a sample of naive CD4+ T cells from blood. These receptors were collected from a young man with type 1 diabetes.

The V and J genes are TRBV15 and TRBJ1-1; no reliable D call. The germline V gene encodes CDR1 LNHNV and CDR2 YYDKDF (reference sequence). The CDR3 has 13 amino acids. The germline V and J ends were trimmed by 0 bases and 7 bases, with 9 bases remaining between them. CDR3 in amino acids: CATSRDKGFEAFF. The CDR3 DNA is TGTGCCACCAGCAGAGATAAAGGGTTTGAAGCTTTCTTT.

The genes are TRBV7-9 and TRBJ1-2; no definite D call. Trimming removed 2 bases at V and 1 base at J, with 8 bases between. CDR1 is SEHNR and CDR2 is FQNEAQ in the germline V gene (reference sequence). The CDR3 has 14 residues. CDR3 amino acids: CASSLFQVNYGYTF. CDR3 DNA: TGTGCCAGCAGCTTATTTCAGGTTAACTATGGCTACACCTTC. The complete variable domain, with remaining parts taken from reference TRBV7-9 and TRBJ1-2, reads DTGVSQNPRHKITKRGQNVTFRCDPISEHNRLYWYRQTLGQGPEFLTYFQNEAQLEKSRLLSDRFSAERPKGSFSTLEIQRTEQGDSAMYLCASSLFQVNYGYTFGSGTRLTVV.

Only a few counts were recorded for this clone. The V call is TRBV2, the J call TRBJ2-7; no definite D call. Germline lookup yields CDR1 SNHLY and CDR2 FYNNEI. Trimming cost V 6 bases and J 6 bases, with 9 bases left between them. This CDR3 is 11 amino acids long. For the CDR3, the DNA is TGTGCCAGCAGCCCAAAATCCGAGCAGTACTTC. This codes for CASSPKSEQYF.

The chain combines TRBV7-9 with TRBJ2-7; the D call may be TRBD1 or TRBD2 (5 bases each). Germline V lookup: CDR1 SEHNR, CDR2 FQNEAQ (reference sequence). Trimming pared 4 bases from V and 4 bases from J, leaving 14 bases between. This CDR3 is built from 14 residues. The chain's CDR3 is CASSYTGRRYEQYF. DNA of the CDR3: TGTGCCAGCAGCTATACGGGACGGAGGTACGAGCAGTACTTC.

V gene TRBV18 combines with J gene TRBJ2-1; TRBD2 matches 7 bases. Germline loops: CDR1 KGHSH, CDR2 LQKENI. With V trimmed by 2 bases and J by 10 bases, 2 bases remained unmatched. This CDR3 is built from 12 residues. The CDR3 DNA reads as TGTGCCAGCTCACCAGGGGGGGAAGAGCAGTTCTTC. Its protein product is CASSPGGEEQFF.

The chain uses TRBV6-5 and TRBJ2-5; 8 bases are shared with TRBD2. TRBJ2-7 explains the end of the DNA better; the J call may be wrong. The CDR3 length is 14 residues. CDR1 MNHEY and CDR2 SVGAGI come from the germline V gene. CDR3 amino acids: CASSSGGSPYEQYF. As DNA, the CDR3 is TGTGCCAGCAGTTCGGGGGGGAGCCCCTACGAGCAGTACTTC.

J is TRBJ2-7 and V is TRBV5-6; no firm D call. The V end lost 2 bases, the J end lost 2 bases, and 5 bases lay between the germline ends. Germline V lookup: CDR1 SGHDT, CDR2 YYEEEE. The CDR3 is made up of 12 amino acids. In DNA form, the CDR3 reads TGTGCCAGCAGCTTCCGGCCCTACGAGCAGTACTTC. Translating it yields CASSFRPYEQYF. Full variable domain (missing parts from reference TRBV5-6 and TRBJ2-7): DAGVTQSPTHLIKTRGQQVTLRCSPKSGHDTVSWYQQALGQGPQFIFQYYEEEERQRGNFPDRFSGHQFPNYSSELNVNALLLGDSALYLCASSFRPYEQYFGPGTRLTVT.

This clone was seen a few times. CDR3 nucleotide sequence: TGTGCCAGTAGTATAGCTGGAGTTGGGAGCGACAATGAGCAGTTCTTC. Translated: CASSIAGVGSDNEQFF. The J gene is TRBJ2-1, the V gene TRBV19; weak D call: TRBD2 (5 bases). The V end lost 1 base, the J end lost 5 bases, and 15 bases lay between the germline ends. The germline V gene has CDR1 LNHDA and CDR2 SQIVND (reference sequence). This CDR3 spans 16 amino acids.

The V and J genes are TRBV6-6 and TRBJ2-1, with 12 bases fitting TRBD2. The germline V gene encodes CDR1 MNHNY and CDR2 SVGAGI (reference sequence). The CDR3 has 15 amino acids. V dropped 7 bases and J dropped 3; count of bases not matched to a gene: 4. Written as DNA, the CDR3 is TGTGCCAGCAATCTAGCGGGAGGGAACTACAATGAGCAGTTCTTC. It translates to CASNLAGGNYNEQFF.

The rearrangement joins TRBV4-3 to TRBJ2-7; D perhaps matches TRBD2 (7 bases). Trimming stripped 0 bases from V and 3 bases from J, with 18 bases between. Per germline, CDR1 LGHNA and CDR2 YSLEER. The CDR3 is 17 amino acids. In DNA, the CDR3 is TGCGCCAGCAGCCAAGATAGGGGGTCGTCTAGCGGCTACGAGCAGTACTTC. Translated, it gives CASSQDRGSSSGYEQYF.

This clone was counted a few times. The rearrangement links TRBV7-8 to TRBJ1-2; D unclear. Deletions cut 4 bases from V and 6 bases from J, with 6 bases between. Germline CDR1 is SGHVS and CDR2 is FQNEAQ. The CDR3 length is 11 residues. The CDR3 spells CASSSLNGYTF. DNA for the CDR3: TGTGCCAGCAGCTCCCTGAATGGCTACACCTTC.

In this sample, this clone turned up a few times. The chain couples TRBV5-5 to TRBJ2-2; D remains unclear. V dropped 3 bases and J dropped 7 bases, with 7 bases sitting between them. The CDR3 length is 12 residues. CDR1 is SGHKS, CDR2 YYEKEE, per germline (reference sequence). The chain's CDR3 is CASSSQDGELFF. As DNA, the CDR3 is TGTGCCAGCAGCTCGCAGGACGGGGAGCTGTTTTTT. The variable domain in full, with the rest retrieved from reference TRBV5-5 and TRBJ2-2, is DAGVTQSPTHLIKTRGQQVTLRCSPISGHKSVSWYQQVLGQGPQFIFQYYEKEERGRGNFPDRFSARQFPNYSSELNVNALLLGDSALYLCASSSQDGELFFGEGSRLTVL.